This TCR beta chain came from a study of siplizumab effects on memory and regulatory T cells. Study observations and caveats: Most proliferating CD4+ or CD8+ clones, roughly 75-95%, had no naive or memory assignment. Siplizumab led to significantly less abundant alloreactive sequences that could be traced back to unstimulated CD4+ memory cells. Naive T cells, seemingly more diverse than memory cells, seemed major alloresponse contributors.

Germline assignment: CDR1 SGHNT and CDR2 YYREEE (reference sequence). This CDR3 is 17 amino acids long. V dropped 3 bases and J dropped 5 bases, with 23 bases sitting between them. The table came from immunoSEQ multiplex PCR; TCRdb's copy has only in-frame clones and leaves some out. The sample has more than 85,000 clones, 91% seen once. As concerns this clone: The antigen is not known.

Input material: CD4+ T cells sorted from blood. The chain recombines TRBV5-4 with TRBJ2-5; weak D call: TRBD2 (7 bases). This TCR derives from a human donor in good health. Some clones in this sample may be carry-over from other donors' samples. The CDR3 here is CASSSATVRGGSETQYF. DNA of the CDR3: TGTGCCAGCAGCTCTGCCACCGTCAGGGGCGGGAGTGAGACCCAGTACTTC.